Listed below are T cell receptor beta chains from one sample, sequenced in a study of glioma-infiltrating T cells after dendritic cell vaccination. Sequencing used immunoSEQ multiplex PCR; TCRdb keeps in-frame clones, though not all of them. This table has some 110,000 clones, 90% appearing once. Sequencing was performed on blood, taken after dendritic cell vaccination. These receptors originate from a human donor with glioblastoma. Each CDR3 is given with its conserved first and last residue. D genes are given only for firm matches. Size is omitted from some rows. Given values are once, few, many or a class for expanded clones.

TRBJ1-5,TRBV2,TRBD1,NA,CASTRTGERQPQHF,TGTGCCAGCACCCGGACAGGGGAGAGGCAGCCCCAGCATTTT
TRBJ1-1,TRBV5-1,TRBD1,NA,CASSLAGTGNTEAFF,TGCGCCAGCAGCTTGGCCGGGACAGGGAACACTGAAGCTTTCTTT
TRBJ2-3,TRBV7-6,TRBD2,NA,CASSIGTSGSTDTQYF,TGTGCCAGCAGCATAGGGACTAGCGGGAGTACAGATACGCAGTATTTT
TRBJ2-7,TRBV19,NA,NA,CASSIQGSSYEQYF,TGTGCCAGTAGTATACAGGGTAGCTCCTACGAGCAGTACTTC
TRBJ1-3,TRBV27,NA,NA,CASSPGTPFDGNTIYF,TGTGCCAGCAGTCCCGGGACACCGTTTGATGGAAACACCATATATTTT
TRBJ1-1,TRBV5-6,NA,NA,CASSLATATEAFF,TGTGCCAGCAGCCTCGCAACAGCCACTGAAGCTTTCTTT
TRBJ2-7,TRBV7-9,NA,NA,CASSLAGPGEQYF,TGTGCCAGCAGCTTAGCGGGGCCTGGCGAGCAGTACTTC
TRBJ2-5,TRBV5-4,NA,NA,CASSLEGRETQYF,TGTGCCAGCAGCTTGGAAGGGAGGGAGACCCAGTACTTC
TRBJ2-5,TRBV5-1,NA,NA,CASSLSFKETQYF,TGCGCCAGCAGCTTATCCTTTAAAGAGACCCAGTACTTC
TRBJ2-4,TRBV7-2,NA,NA,CASSLAFLAKNIQYF,TGTGCCAGCAGCTTAGCCTTCCTAGCCAAAAACATTCAGTACTTC
TRBJ1-2,TRBV7-9,NA,few,CASSLDYYPGTNYGYTF,TGTGCCAGCAGCTTAGACTACTATCCGGGAACGAACTATGGCTACACCTTC
TRBJ2-1,TRBV19,NA,NA,CASTRYLASNEQFF,TGTGCCAGTACCCGATACCTAGCCTCCAATGAGCAGTTCTTC
TRBJ1-6,TRBV30,NA,NA,CAWSSRSPSPLHF,TGTGCCTGGAGTTCACGGTCCCCTTCACCCCTCCACTTT
TRBJ1-1,TRBV27,NA,NA,CASRNGGGNTEAFF,TGTGCCAGCAGAAACGGGGGGGGGAACACTGAAGCTTTCTTT
TRBJ2-3,TRBV30,NA,NA,CAWSVSGYTQYF,TGTGCCTGGAGTGTAAGCGGGTATACGCAGTATTTT
TRBJ2-1,TRBV7-9,TRBD2,NA,CASSLSPGLAGGRWNEQFF,TGTGCCAGCAGCTTATCCCCGGGACTAGCGGGGGGGAGGTGGAATGAGCAGTTCTTC
TRBJ2-1,TRBV6-1,TRBD2,NA,CASSEGETSGIFYNEQFF,TGTGCCAGCAGTGAAGGGGAGACTAGCGGGATTTTCTACAATGAGCAGTTCTTC
TRBJ2-7,TRBV5-1,TRBD1,NA,CASSLGQGHSYEQYF,TGCGCCAGCAGCTTGGGACAGGGGCACTCCTACGAGCAGTACTTC
TRBJ2-5,TRBV7-8,NA,NA,CASSSTGTSSETQYF,TGTGCCAGCAGCAGCACCGGGACATCTTCCGAGACCCAGTACTTC
TRBJ2-1,TRBV14,TRBD2,NA,CASSVAGKNEQFF,TGTGCCAGCAGCGTAGCGGGGAAAAATGAGCAGTTCTTC
TRBJ2-1,TRBV5-6,NA,NA,CASSLVIQGGIGEQFF,TGTGCCAGCAGCTTGGTTATACAGGGGGGGATAGGTGAGCAGTTCTTC
TRBJ1-2,TRBV6-1,TRBD1,NA,CASSGPGQLYGYTF,TGTGCCAGCAGTGGACCGGGACAGCTCTATGGCTACACCTTC
TRBJ1-1,TRBV10-2,NA,NA,CASRGFQGTEAFF,TGCGCCAGCAGAGGCTTCCAGGGCACTGAAGCTTTCTTT
TRBJ1-2,TRBV20-1,NA,NA,CTWWHNYGYTF,TGCACATGGTGGCATAACTATGGCTACACCTTC
TRBJ1-5,TRBV6-1,TRBD1,NA,CASSDLLGTDQPQHF,TGTGCCAGCAGTGACCTCCTTGGGACAGATCAGCCCCAGCATTTT
TRBJ2-1,TRBV5-1,TRBD1,NA,CASSYPDRGVDEQFF,TGCGCCAGCAGCTATCCGGACAGGGGGGTCGATGAGCAGTTCTTC
TRBJ1-5,TRBV30,TRBD1,NA,CAWSEDRVKIQPQHF,TGTGCCTGGAGTGAGGACAGGGTAAAGATTCAGCCCCAGCATTTT
TRBJ2-7,TRBV9,NA,NA,CASSVGAGISYEQYF,TGTGCCAGCAGCGTAGGGGCGGGGATCTCCTACGAGCAGTACTTC
TRBJ1-2,TRBV7-3,TRBD1,NA,CASSRDRDNDGYTF,TGTGCCAGCAGCCGCGACAGGGATAACGATGGCTACACCTTC
TRBJ1-1,TRBV5-1,TRBD1,NA,CASSPGRDRVNTEAFF,TGCGCCAGCAGCCCTGGCCGGGACAGGGTTAACACTGAAGCTTTCTTT
TRBJ1-2,TRBV18,TRBD1,few,CASCIIPWDRNDGYTF,TGTGCCAGCTGCATTATCCCTTGGGACAGAAACGATGGCTACACCTTC
TRBJ2-1,TRBV5-6,NA,medium-sized,CASSFSVNEQFF,TGTGCCAGCAGCTTTAGCGTGAATGAGCAGTTCTTC
TRBJ2-5,TRBV10-3,TRBD2,NA,CAIRAGVAGGRTETQYF,TGTGCCATCCGAGCAGGGGTAGCGGGAGGGAGAACAGAGACCCAGTACTTC
TRBJ2-7,TRBV30,TRBD1,once,CAWSRDREGEQYF,TGTGCCTGGAGTCGGGACAGGGAGGGCGAGCAGTACTTC
TRBJ1-1,TRBV10-3,NA,NA,CAISLRGPDPNTEAFF,TGTGCCATCAGCCTCAGGGGTCCGGATCCGAACACTGAAGCTTTCTTT
TRBJ1-2,TRBV18,NA,NA,CASSPVRDILGYTF,TGTGCCAGCTCACCGGTCCGGGACATACTTGGCTACACCTTC
TRBJ2-5,TRBV12-5,TRBD2,NA,CASGRLAGFQETQYF,TGTGCTAGTGGCAGACTAGCGGGCTTCCAAGAGACCCAGTACTTC
TRBJ2-1,TRBV7-2,NA,NA,CASSLSTKNEQFF,TGTGCCAGCAGCTTATCGACAAAGAATGAGCAGTTCTTC
TRBJ1-4,TRBV9,NA,NA,CASSLSARGGNEKLFF,TGTGCCAGCAGCCTTAGTGCCAGGGGAGGGAATGAAAAACTGTTTTTT
TRBJ2-1,TRBV2,NA,NA,CASSRAGASNEQFF,TGTGCCAGCAGCAGGGCAGGAGCGAGCAATGAGCAGTTCTTC
TRBJ2-7,TRBV19,NA,NA,CASRPTQGLSYEQYF,TGTGCCAGTAGGCCAACCCAGGGGCTATCCTACGAGCAGTACTTC
TRBJ1-2,TRBV5-6,NA,NA,CASSLAGHWGRSNYGYTF,TGTGCCAGCAGCTTGGCTGGTCATTGGGGCAGATCTAACTATGGCTACACCTTC
TRBJ1-3,TRBV11-3,NA,NA,CASSFGQFSSGNTIYF,TGTGCCAGCAGCTTCGGACAGTTCTCCTCTGGAAACACCATATATTTT
TRBJ1-5,TRBV30,NA,NA,CAWSLQGNQPQHF,TGTGCCTGGAGTTTACAGGGCAATCAGCCCCAGCATTTT
TRBJ1-2,TRBV7-8,NA,few,CASSLRGRDGYTF,TGTGCCAGCAGCCTGCGGGGAAGGGATGGCTACACCTTC
TRBJ2-2,TRBV19,TRBD1,NA,CASSFRDRETGELFF,TGTGCCAGTAGTTTCCGGGACAGGGAGACCGGGGAGCTGTTTTTT
TRBJ1-1,TRBV7-9,NA,NA,CASSLGYNTEAFF,TGTGCCAGCAGCTTAGGCTATAACACTGAAGCTTTCTTT
TRBJ1-2,TRBV19,NA,NA,CASSMGQGGGYTF,TGTGCCAGTAGTATGGGGCAGGGTGGCGGCTACACCTTC
TRBJ1-1,TRBV27,NA,NA,CASSWIEAEAFF,TGTGCCAGCAGTTGGATAGAGGCTGAAGCTTTCTTT
TRBJ2-7,TRBV10-3,TRBD1,NA,CAISVGTGGSYEQYF,TGTGCCATCAGTGTAGGGACAGGGGGCTCCTACGAGCAGTACTTC
TRBJ2-7,TRBV15,NA,NA,CATSRSYSGGQHF,TGTGCCACCAGCAGATCCTATAGCGGAGGCCAGCACTTC
TRBJ2-3,TRBV7-8,NA,NA,CASSLDAWQYF,TGTGCCAGCAGCTTAGATGCGTGGCAGTATTTT
TRBJ1-3,TRBV5-1,NA,NA,CASSSAGGGGGNTIYF,TGCGCCAGCAGCTCGGCGGGGGGTGGCGGCGGAAACACCATATATTTT
TRBJ2-3,TRBV19,NA,NA,CASSNVVAGAGDTQYF,TGTGCCAGTAGCAACGTCGTGGCAGGGGCCGGAGATACGCAGTATTTT
TRBJ2-5,TRBV7-9,TRBD2,NA,CASSSGLAGETQYF,TGTGCCAGCAGTTCGGGACTAGCGGGAGAGACCCAGTACTTC
TRBJ1-4,TRBV9,TRBD1,NA,CASSVGQGGEKLFF,TGTGCCAGCAGCGTTGGACAGGGGGGTGAAAAACTGTTTTTT
TRBJ1-1,TRBV5-1,NA,NA,CASNDGGLNTEAFF,TGCGCCAGCAACGACGGGGGACTCAACACTGAAGCTTTCTTT
TRBJ1-5,TRBV27,NA,NA,CASSLSGQISNQPQHF,TGTGCCAGCAGTTTATCTGGACAGATTAGCAATCAGCCCCAGCATTTT
TRBJ1-1,TRBV5-4,NA,NA,CASSLAGPGNTEAFF,TGTGCCAGCAGCCTCGCGGGCCCGGGGAACACTGAAGCTTTCTTT